These 9 T cell receptor beta chains were sequenced from one sample in a study of CD8+ T cells in alopecia areata. Isolated RNA was reverse transcribed into cDNA used as the sequencing template. Sequencing used immunoSEQ multiplex PCR; TCRdb keeps in-frame clones, though not all of them. The profile shows more than 150,000 clones, roughly 50% of them singletons. Noted treatment: oral pan-JAK inhibitor, 5-10 mg twice daily. The sample was CD8+ T cells sorted from blood, taken at week 24, from a patient treated with tofacitinib. These receptors were collected from a human donor with alopecia areata.

The chain employs TRBV29-1 and TRBJ2-2, with TRBD1 matching over 9 bases. V shed 6 bases, J shed 3 bases, and the junction held 5 bases outside the gene matches. The CDR3 is 14 amino acids. In germline, CDR1 is SQVTM, CDR2 ANQGSEA. The CDR3 DNA reads TGCAGCGTCTGGACAGGGGCGGACACCGGGGAGCTGTTTTTT. It is translated as CSVWTGADTGELFF.

This chain uses TRBV28 with TRBJ1-3, with D possibly TRBD1 on 6 matching bases. This CDR3 has 16 residues. Germline V gives CDR1 MDHEN, CDR2 SYDVKM. V lost 6 bases, J lost 0 bases, and 15 bases lay in between. The CDR3 coding sequence is TGTGCCAGCAGCCCAGGACAGACGATCTCTGGAAACACCATATATTTT. Translated, it gives CASSPGQTISGNTIYF.

The V and J genes are TRBV5-1 and TRBJ1-1; D not resolved. The ends were cut back, 4 bases at V and 4 bases at J, with 17 bases in the middle. Germline CDR1 is SGHRS and CDR2 is YFSETQ. CDR3 length: 15 amino acids. DNA of the CDR3: TGCGCCAGCAGCCAACCTGCGGGAGCGGGCACTGAAGCTTTCTTT. This gives the protein CASSQPAGAGTEAFF.

This clone was seen only a few times. The chain carries TRBV5-1 and TRBJ1-1; 8 nucleotides match TRBD1. Germline lookup yields CDR1 SGHRS and CDR2 YFSETQ. V was pared by 4 bases and J by 0 bases, with 17 bases of the junction left unmatched. The CDR3 loop spans 19 amino acids. For the CDR3, the DNA is TGCGCCAGCAGCGCCCCCAAGGACAGGGAAGGACGATTGAACACTGAAGCTTTCTTT. Its translation is CASSAPKDREGRLNTEAFF.

The gene calls are TRBV11-2 and TRBJ2-3; D possibly uses TRBD1 or TRBD2 (5 bases each). Per germline, CDR1 SGHAT and CDR2 FQNNGV. This CDR3 has 15 residues. Trimming took off 1 base at V and 2 bases at J, with 10 bases between the two ends. CDR3 DNA: TGTGCCAGCAGCTTAGGAGGGACCTCCACAGATACGCAGTATTTT. Protein: CASSLGGTSTDTQYF.

V gene TRBV7-6 combines with J gene TRBJ2-3, with D unresolved. The CDR3 sequence is 13 residues long. The germline gives CDR1 SGHVS, CDR2 FNYEAQ. Trimming pared 1 base from V and 4 bases from J, leaving 6 bases between. CDR3 sequence reads: CASSLEPPDTQYF. CDR3 nucleotides: TGTGCCAGCAGCTTAGAGCCCCCAGATACGCAGTATTTT.

The chain joins TRBV11-2 to TRBJ2-5, with no clear D. The CDR3 runs to 15 residues. Trimming removed 0 bases from V and 1 base from J, with 9 bases in between. Looked up from germline, CDR1 is SGHAT and CDR2 is FQNNGV. The CDR3 is CASSLDLGIQETQYF. DNA for the CDR3: TGTGCCAGCAGCTTAGATCTAGGCATCCAAGAGACCCAGTACTTC.

The J gene is TRBJ1-5, the V gene TRBV27, with TRBD1 matching over 9 bases. The CDR3 loop spans 19 amino acids. V was pared by 5 bases and J by 3 bases, with 17 bases of the junction left unmatched. Germline CDR1 reads MNHEY; CDR2 reads SMNVEV (reference sequence). The CDR3 loop is CASSPSHVRTGEYNQPQHF. Written as DNA, the CDR3 is TGTGCCAGCAGTCCATCTCATGTTAGGACAGGGGAATACAATCAGCCCCAGCATTTT.

V and J are TRBV4-1 and TRBJ1-5; the D is unclear. Germline V lookup: CDR1 MGHRA, CDR2 YSYEKL. V lost 5 bases to trimming and J lost 4 bases, with 18 bases between them. There are 16 residues in the CDR3. The DNA of the CDR3 is TGCGCCAGCAGCGGAGTCATGGGCTTCCCTAATCAGCCCCAGCATTTT. This gives the protein CASSGVMGFPNQPQHF.